The present T cell receptor beta chain was sequenced within a study of beta chain features in type 1 diabetes. TCRB transcripts that were expressed got sequenced, as all of the isolated RNA had been reverse transcribed. Assay: immunoSEQ multiplex PCR; the TCRdb copy retains only in-frame clones and omits some. This table holds approximately 260,000 clones, about a fifth found once. As concerns this clone: Antigen specificity is unknown.

General study findings and limits: Among all four CD4+ subsets, Type 1 diabetes patients had TCRB CDR3s that were moderately but significantly shorter. PCR might favor shorter templates, equally in patients and controls. Type 1 diabetes patients showed fewer insertions and more deletions at VDJ junctions. Within patients, naive, central memory and Treg TCRB repertoires seemed more similar than within healthy donors.

Losses at the gene ends were 8 bases for V and 8 bases for J; bases not matched to a gene: 17. Germline lookup yields CDR1 SNHLY and CDR2 FYNNEI. The CDR3 is 16 residues long. Material for sequencing was naive CD4+ T cells from blood. The V and J genes are TRBV2 and TRBJ1-2; the match to TRBD1 covers 10 bases. The sequence came from a woman between 40 and 55 years old with type 1 diabetes. The CDR3 spells CASRRSNSGTGEGYTF. Here the CDR3 DNA reads TGTGCCAGCCGTCGATCTAACTCCGGGACAGGGGAAGGCTACACCTTC.